These 26 T cell receptor beta chains were all obtained from the same sample, sequenced in a study of long-term antiretroviral therapy in people with HIV. Running of the v3.0 immunoSEQ assay took place at survey level. The data were produced by immunoSEQ multiplex PCR, yet TCRdb's version contains in-frame clones alone and is incomplete. The sample shows about 16,000 clones, more than 70% of them seen only once. Source: unsorted PBMCs, taken 6.9 years after starting antiretroviral therapy. These receptors originate from a man aged 50 to 60 with HIV.

The rearrangement links TRBV5-1 to TRBJ2-7, with D tentatively TRBD2 (7 bases). The CDR3 covers 14 residues. Per the germline V gene, CDR1 is SGHRS and CDR2 is YFSETQ. V shed 4 bases and J shed 4 bases, with 15 bases lying between them. DNA for the CDR3: TGCGCCAGCAGCGGGGGGGGCAGGGCATACGAGCAGTACTTC. Its protein product is CASSGGGRAYEQYF.

This clone is large within its sample. This chain links TRBV5-5 with TRBJ2-7; perhaps D is TRBD1 or TRBD2 (5 bases each). The germline V and J ends were trimmed by 1 base and 0 bases, with 14 bases remaining between them. This CDR3 is built from 16 residues. CDR1 and CDR2 (germline): SGHKS, YYEKEE (reference sequence). The chain's CDR3 is CASSLLISGSSYEQYF. CDR3 DNA: TGTGCCAGCAGCTTGTTAATATCAGGGAGCTCCTACGAGCAGTACTTC.

The chain employs TRBV2 and TRBJ2-7; D may be TRBD1 or TRBD2 (5 bases each). V was cut by 6 bases and J by 4 bases, with 16 bases left in between. The germline V gene has CDR1 SNHLY and CDR2 FYNNEI. This CDR3 spans 14 amino acids. The CDR3: CASRVGTRSYEQYF. The CDR3 DNA follows: TGTGCCAGCAGAGTAGGGACCAGATCTTACGAGCAGTACTTC.

The rearrangement joins TRBV15 to TRBJ2-3; weak D call: TRBD1 (6 bases). The CDR3 runs to 15 residues. The V gene lost 3 bases and the J gene lost 3 bases, with 13 bases spanning the gap. Germline CDR1 reads LNHNV; CDR2 reads YYDKDF (reference sequence). CDR3 nucleotides: TGTGCCACCAGCAGGGACGGGGACAAGACAGATACGCAGTATTTT. Its translation is CATSRDGDKTDTQYF.

In its sample, this clone ranks as medium-sized. V is TRBV2 and J is TRBJ2-7; 8 nucleotides agree with TRBD1. With 2 bases clipped from V and 3 bases from J, the junction kept 12 bases outside the gene matches. The CDR3 covers 17 residues. CDR1 and CDR2 (germline): SNHLY, FYNNEI. CDR3 in DNA: TGTGCCAGCAGTGAATTTTCGGACAGGGTAACTTTCTACGAGCAGTACTTC. Protein product: CASSEFSDRVTFYEQYF.

This chain joins TRBV13 and TRBJ2-7; 10 nucleotides align to TRBD2. CDR1 and CDR2 (germline): PRHDT, FYEKMQ (reference sequence). The CDR3 is 14 amino acids. After removal of 5 bases from V and 5 bases from J, the junction contained 6 bases not matched to a gene. The CDR3 loop is CASSGTSASHEQYF. As DNA, the CDR3 is TGTGCCAGCAGCGGGACTAGCGCCAGCCACGAGCAGTACTTC.

The J gene is TRBJ2-1, the V gene TRBV5-1; TRBD2 matches 8 bases. The CDR3 has 13 amino acids. The germline V gene encodes CDR1 SGHRS and CDR2 YFSETQ. The junction had 6 bases not matched to a gene; V was cut back by 4 bases and J by 9 bases. For the CDR3, the DNA is TGCGCCAGCAGCCCCAGCGGGAGTGGTGAGCAGTTCTTC. This encodes CASSPSGSGEQFF.

V gene TRBV9 combines with J gene TRBJ1-1; D is uncertain. This CDR3 is 15 amino acids long. V was clipped by 0 bases and J by 0 bases, with 9 bases between them. CDR1 and CDR2 from the germline V gene are SGDLS and YYNGEE. CDR3 bases: TGTGCCAGCAGCGTAGACAGCGTCATGAACACTGAAGCTTTCTTT. Its protein product is CASSVDSVMNTEAFF.

The chain has TRBV7-9 and TRBJ1-4; no reliable D call. The CDR3 loop spans 15 amino acids. Trimming pared 4 bases from V and 8 bases from J, leaving 17 bases between. Germline V CDR1 and CDR2: SEHNR, FQNEAQ (reference sequence). CDR3 loop: CASSSDGRREEKLFF. The CDR3 nucleotides are TGTGCCAGCAGCTCGGACGGTAGAAGGGAAGAAAAACTGTTTTTT.

V and J are TRBV19 and TRBJ1-2, with D perhaps matching TRBD1 (6 bases). Germline V lookup: CDR1 LNHDA, CDR2 SQIVND (reference sequence). Trimming took 0 bases from V and 5 from J, leaving 7 bases between them. This CDR3 is built from 13 residues. The CDR3: CASSIDRGYGYTF. The CDR3 nucleotides are TGTGCCAGTAGTATAGACAGGGGATATGGCTACACCTTC.

V gene TRBV29-1 combines with J gene TRBJ2-1; 10 bases line up with TRBD2. CDR1 and CDR2 (germline): SQVTM, ANQGSEA. Trimming took 0 bases from V and 1 from J; bases not matched to a gene: 12. This CDR3 region has 19 residues. CDR3 amino acids: CSVEDSTRAGGVSYNEQFF. CDR3 coding DNA: TGCAGCGTTGAAGACAGCACCCGAGCGGGAGGGGTATCCTACAATGAGCAGTTCTTC.

This rearrangement joins TRBV7-9 to TRBJ2-2; 8 nucleotides match TRBD1. With V trimmed by 5 bases and J by 6 bases, 2 bases remained unmatched. From germline, CDR1 is SEHNR and CDR2 FQNEAQ (reference sequence). This CDR3 has 13 residues. The CDR3 DNA follows: TGTGCCAGCAGCCCACAGGGGGCCGGGGAGCTGTTTTTT. Amino acids: CASSPQGAGELFF.

This sequence joins TRBV28 and TRBJ1-4; 10 bases match TRBD1. CDR3 size: 14 residues. Germline lookup yields CDR1 MDHEN and CDR2 SYDVKM. The V and J ends lost 6 bases and 8 bases, in that order; junction bases with no gene match: 6. CDR3 nucleotide sequence: TGTGCCAGCAGAACCGGGACAGGGGTCGAAAAACTGTTTTTT. This sequence encodes CASRTGTGVEKLFF.

V gene TRBV9 combines with J gene TRBJ2-3; D possibly corresponds to TRBD1 (6 bases). Germline CDR1 and CDR2: SGDLS and YYNGEE. The CDR3 loop spans 14 amino acids. V was pared by 4 bases and J by 3 bases, with 12 bases between. The CDR3 protein is CASSLGTSTDTQYF. CDR3 bases: TGTGCCAGCAGCCTTGGGACATCTACAGATACGCAGTATTTT.

V usage is TRBV7-2 and J usage is TRBJ2-1; 7 nucleotides line up with TRBD2. The CDR3 contains 16 residues. Germline V gene sequence: CDR1 SGHTA, CDR2 FQGNSA. J gave up 0 bases and V 4 bases, and 6 bases lay outside the gene matches. The CDR3 is CASSSSSGSSYNEQFF. For the CDR3, the DNA is TGTGCCAGCAGCTCCTCTAGCGGAAGCTCCTACAATGAGCAGTTCTTC.

The chain uses TRBV4-2 and TRBJ2-7, with TRBD2 matching over 12 bases. The CDR3 totals 16 residues. V was clipped by 5 bases and J by 0 bases; unmatched bases: 5. Germline CDR1 LGHNA, CDR2 YNFKEQ. The CDR3 nucleotides read TGTGCCAGCAGCGACGGACTAGCGGGAAACTCCTACGAGCAGTACTTC. Translation gives CASSDGLAGNSYEQYF.

This chain uses TRBV12-5 with TRBJ1-3; TRBD1 agrees at 8 bases. With V trimmed by 1 base and J by 5 bases, 4 bases remained unmatched. The germline gives CDR1 LGHNT, CDR2 FRNRAP. This CDR3 is 15 amino acids long. Here the CDR3 reads CASGLAGQDRNTIYF. DNA of the CDR3: TGTGCTAGTGGTTTGGCGGGACAGGATCGAAACACCATATATTTT.

This clone was seen just once. V is TRBV7-8 and J is TRBJ2-7, with a possible D match to TRBD1 (5 bases). CDR1 is SGHVS and CDR2 is FQNEAQ in the germline V gene. The CDR3 consists of 13 residues. Deletions cut 1 base from V and 6 bases from J, with 10 bases between. The CDR3 DNA is TGTGCCAGCAGCTTAGATGGGGCCGGCGAGCAGTACTTC. Amino acid sequence: CASSLDGAGEQYF.

The CDR3 is CASSLTLEQFF. CDR3 bases: TGTGCCAGCAGCTTAACCCTTGAGCAGTTCTTC. This chain joins TRBV7-9 and TRBJ2-1; D is unresolved. CDR3 size: 11 residues. V was clipped by 2 bases and J by 9 bases, with 5 bases between them. Looked up from germline, CDR1 is SEHNR and CDR2 is FQNEAQ (reference sequence).

V is TRBV27 and J is TRBJ1-2; the match to TRBD1 covers 9 bases. Trimming at V came to 4 bases and at J to 0 bases, leaving 9 bases not matched to a gene. The germline CDR1 and CDR2 sequences are MNHEY and SMNVEV (reference sequence). This CDR3 is 17 amino acids long. CDR3 protein: CASSSGQGPRTNYGYTF. The CDR3, as DNA: TGTGCCAGCAGTTCCGGACAGGGGCCGCGTACTAACTATGGCTACACCTTC.

The J gene is TRBJ2-1, the V gene TRBV11-3, with TRBD1 matching 9 bases. Germline CDR1 reads SGHNT; CDR2 reads YENEEA. The CDR3 sequence is 14 residues long. Germline trimming cut 4 bases from V and 8 bases from J; bases unmatched to any gene: 6. The DNA for the CDR3 is TGTGCCAGCAGCTCCCGGACAGGGGAGGATGAGCAGTTCTTC. Protein: CASSSRTGEDEQFF. The entire variable domain, with the rest obtained from reference TRBV11-3 and TRBJ2-1, is as follows: EAGVVQSPRYKIIEKKQPVAFWCNPISGHNTLYWYLQNLGQGPELLIRYENEEAVDDSQLPKDRFSAERLKGVDSTLKIQPAELGDSAVYLCASSSRTGEDEQFFGPGTRLTVL.

This chain uses TRBV4-3 with TRBJ2-1; 9 bases fit TRBD2. This CDR3 spans 16 amino acids. Germline V CDR1 and CDR2: LGHNA, YSLEER. The trim removed 1 base at V and 9 bases at J, leaving 10 bases unmatched. CDR3 sequence: CASSQALAGVGAEQFF. CDR3 bases: TGCGCCAGCAGCCAAGCATTAGCGGGAGTAGGGGCTGAGCAGTTCTTC.

The chain has TRBV30 and TRBJ2-3, with 8 bases matching TRBD2. Trimming removed 2 bases from V and 7 bases from J; junction bases left unmatched: 8. CDR3 length: 14 residues. Germline V gene sequence: CDR1 GTSNPN, CDR2 SVGIG (reference sequence). The CDR3 region is CAWSSYGRGYTQYF. The DNA for the CDR3 is TGTGCCTGGAGTTCTTACGGGAGGGGCTATACGCAGTATTTT.

V usage is TRBV7-8 and J usage is TRBJ2-5, with D tentatively TRBD2 (6 bases). The CDR3 extends over 15 amino acids. The germline V gene has CDR1 SGHVS and CDR2 FQNEAQ. The V end was cut by 5 bases, the J end by 1 base, with 14 bases between. The CDR3 nucleotides are TGTGCCAGCAGCCCCCAGACTAGTCTCCAAGAGACCCAGTACTTC. It codes for CASSPQTSLQETQYF.

The genes are TRBV7-2 and TRBJ2-1; 7 nucleotides align to TRBD1. V shed 3 bases and J 8 bases; nucleotides not matched to a gene: 13. Germline CDR1 SGHTA, CDR2 FQGNSA. This CDR3 is 16 amino acids long. CDR3 sequence: CASSLVGGGPVHEQFF. The CDR3, as DNA: TGTGCCAGCAGCTTGGTAGGGGGCGGACCAGTACATGAGCAGTTCTTC.

This clone appeared once. The chain couples TRBV11-2 to TRBJ2-7; the D gene is possibly TRBD2 (6 bases). The V and J ends lost 3 bases and 0 bases respectively, with 12 bases between them. CDR1 SGHAT and CDR2 FQNNGV come from the germline V gene. The CDR3 covers 15 residues. The CDR3 spells CASSFGRDHSYEQYF. CDR3 sequence (DNA): TGTGCCAGCAGCTTTGGGCGGGATCACTCCTACGAGCAGTACTTC.